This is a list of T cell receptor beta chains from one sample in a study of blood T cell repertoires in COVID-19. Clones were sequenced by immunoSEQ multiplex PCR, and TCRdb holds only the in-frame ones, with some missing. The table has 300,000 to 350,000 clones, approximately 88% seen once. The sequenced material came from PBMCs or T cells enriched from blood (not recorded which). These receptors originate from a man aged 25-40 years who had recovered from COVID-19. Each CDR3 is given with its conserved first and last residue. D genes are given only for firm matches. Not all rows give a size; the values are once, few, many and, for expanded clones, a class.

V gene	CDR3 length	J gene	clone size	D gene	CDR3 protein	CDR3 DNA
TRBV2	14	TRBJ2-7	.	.	CASSEATISYEQYF	TGTGCCAGCAGTGAAGCGACTATCTCCTACGAGCAGTACTTC
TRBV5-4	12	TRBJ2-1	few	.	CASSFRGAEQFF	TGTGCCAGCAGCTTCAGGGGGGCTGAGCAGTTCTTC
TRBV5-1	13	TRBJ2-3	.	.	CASSLDFTDTQYF	TGCGCCAGCAGCTTGGACTTCACAGATACGCAGTATTTT
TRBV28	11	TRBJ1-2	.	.	CASSRAGGYTF	TGTGCCAGCAGCAGGGCCGGGGGCTACACCTTC
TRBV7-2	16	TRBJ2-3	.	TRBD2	CASSTGLAGRTDTQYF	TGTGCCAGCAGCACCGGACTAGCGGGGCGCACAGATACGCAGTATTTT
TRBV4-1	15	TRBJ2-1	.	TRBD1	CASSQGQGSYNEQFF	TGCGCCAGCAGCCAGGGACAGGGTTCCTACAATGAGCAGTTCTTC
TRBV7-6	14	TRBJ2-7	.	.	CASSLVDTHYEQYF	TGTGCCAGCAGCTTAGTTGACACGCACTACGAGCAGTACTTC
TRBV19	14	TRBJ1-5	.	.	CASSGGGVHQPQHF	TGTGCCAGTAGTGGTGGGGGCGTTCATCAGCCCCAGCATTTT
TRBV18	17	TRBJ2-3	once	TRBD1	CASSTTPGTGLTDTQYF	TGTGCCAGCTCAACAACGCCCGGGACAGGGCTCACAGATACGCAGTATTTT
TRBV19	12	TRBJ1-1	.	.	CASSDRNTEAFF	TGTGCCAGTAGCGACAGGAACACTGAAGCTTTCTTT
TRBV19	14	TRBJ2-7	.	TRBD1	CASSPRTGTYEQYF	TGTGCCAGTAGTCCCCGGACAGGGACTTACGAGCAGTACTTC
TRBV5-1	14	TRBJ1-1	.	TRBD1	CASRGQGPNTEAFF	TGCGCCAGCAGGGGACAGGGGCCAAACACTGAAGCTTTCTTT
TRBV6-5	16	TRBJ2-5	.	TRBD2	CASSLRIGGIQETQYF	TGTGCCAGCAGTTTACGGATCGGGGGGATCCAAGAGACCCAGTACTTC
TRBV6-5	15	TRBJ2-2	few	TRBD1	CASSYSGGRTGELFF	TGTGCCAGCAGTTACTCAGGGGGCCGAACCGGGGAGCTGTTTTTT
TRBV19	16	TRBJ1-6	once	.	CASSDPQTETGEPLHF	TGTGCCAGTAGTGACCCACAGACAGAGACAGGTGAACCCCTCCACTTT
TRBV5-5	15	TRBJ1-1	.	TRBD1	CASNPPTGLNTEAFF	TGTGCCAGCAACCCACCGACAGGGTTGAACACTGAAGCTTTCTTT
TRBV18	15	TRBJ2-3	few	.	CASLHRDDPTDTQYF	TGTGCCAGCTTACACAGGGACGATCCCACAGATACGCAGTATTTT
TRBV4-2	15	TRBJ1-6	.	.	CASSQDSSSDSPLHF	TGTGCCAGCAGCCAAGATTCCAGTTCCGATTCACCCCTCCACTTT
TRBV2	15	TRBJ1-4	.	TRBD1	CASSETGGAGEKLFF	TGTGCCAGCAGTGAAACAGGGGGCGCGGGTGAAAAACTGTTTTTT
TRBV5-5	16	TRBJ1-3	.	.	CASSLGGGTSGNTIYF	TGTGCCAGCAGCTTGGGTGGCGGGACCTCTGGAAACACCATATATTTT
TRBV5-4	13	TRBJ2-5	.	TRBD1	CASSLQGQETQYF	TGTGCCAGCAGCTTACAGGGGCAAGAGACCCAGTACTTC
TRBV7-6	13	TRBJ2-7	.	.	CASRSGDSYEQYF	TGTGCCAGTAGGTCAGGGGACTCCTACGAGCAGTACTTC
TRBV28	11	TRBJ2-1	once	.	CASSLENEQFF	TGTGCCAGCAGTTTGGAGAATGAGCAGTTCTTC
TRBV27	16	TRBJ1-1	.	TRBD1	CASSLVPGGRWTEAFF	TGTGCCAGCAGTCTCGTCCCAGGGGGCAGGTGGACTGAAGCTTTCTTT
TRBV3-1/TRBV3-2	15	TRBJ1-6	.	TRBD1	CASSPTGGRNSPLHF	TGTGCCAGCAGCCCAACAGGGGGTCGAAATTCACCCCTCCACTTT
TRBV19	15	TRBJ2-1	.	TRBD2	CASSDLAGGYNEQFF	TGTGCCAGTAGTGACCTAGCGGGGGGGTACAATGAGCAGTTCTTC
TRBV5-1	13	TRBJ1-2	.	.	CASSGSTNYGYTF	TGCGCCAGCTCCGGGAGTACTAACTATGGCTACACCTTC
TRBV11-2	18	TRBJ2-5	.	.	CASSFRTAIGGQQETQYF	TGTGCCAGCAGCTTTAGAACGGCCATCGGGGGGCAGCAAGAGACCCAGTACTTC
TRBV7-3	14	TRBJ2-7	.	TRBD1	CASSAGTGTREQYF	TGTGCCAGCAGCGCCGGGACAGGGACTCGTGAGCAGTACTTC
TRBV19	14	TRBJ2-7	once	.	CASSTRDSHYEQYF	TGTGCCAGTAGCACCCGGGACTCGCACTACGAGCAGTACTTC
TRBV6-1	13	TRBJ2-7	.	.	CASSEASGDEQYF	TGTGCCAGCAGTGAAGCATCAGGGGACGAGCAGTACTTC
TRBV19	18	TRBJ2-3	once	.	CASSKEPAWGRRWDTQYF	TGTGCCAGTAGTAAGGAGCCCGCGTGGGGCCGCCGGTGGGATACGCAGTATTTT
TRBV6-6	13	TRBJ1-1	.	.	CASIRQLNTEAFF	TGTGCCAGCATCAGACAACTGAACACTGAAGCTTTCTTT
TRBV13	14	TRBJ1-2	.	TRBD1	CASSSAQGDYGYTF	TGTGCCAGCAGCTCGGCCCAGGGGGACTATGGCTACACCTTC
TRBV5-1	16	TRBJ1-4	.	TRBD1	CASSLAHRGESEKLFF	TGCGCCAGCAGCTTGGCCCACAGGGGCGAGAGTGAAAAACTGTTTTTT
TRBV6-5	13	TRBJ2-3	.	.	CASSPNSVSTQYF	TGTGCCAGCAGCCCAAATAGTGTGAGTACGCAGTATTTT
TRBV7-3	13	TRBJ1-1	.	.	CASSFAGNTEAFF	TGTGCCAGCAGCTTTGCCGGGAACACTGAAGCTTTCTTT
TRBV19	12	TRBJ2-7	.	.	CASSMRANEQYF	TGTGCCAGTAGTATGCGGGCGAACGAGCAGTACTTC
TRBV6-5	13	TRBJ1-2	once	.	CASSYGTYYGYTF	TGTGCCAGCAGTTACGGGACATACTATGGCTACACCTTC
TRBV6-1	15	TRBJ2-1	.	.	CASSEQKTPYNEQFF	TGTGCCAGCAGTGAACAAAAGACACCATACAATGAGCAGTTCTTC
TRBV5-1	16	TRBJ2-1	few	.	CASSYDQGRAYNEQFF	TGCGCCAGCAGCTACGACCAGGGGAGGGCCTACAATGAGCAGTTCTTC
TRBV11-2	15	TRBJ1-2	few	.	CASSLGQGNAYGYTF	TGTGCCAGCAGCTTAGGGCAGGGAAACGCCTATGGCTACACCTTC
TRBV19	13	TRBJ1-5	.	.	CASSIERGTLRHF	TGTGCCAGTAGTATAGAGAGGGGGACCTTAAGGCATTTT
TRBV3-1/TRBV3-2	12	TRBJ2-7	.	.	CASSHRGRTPYF	TGTGCCAGCAGCCATCGGGGTCGGACTCCATACTTC
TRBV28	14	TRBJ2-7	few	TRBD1	CASSWTGGSYEQYF	TGTGCCAGCAGTTGGACAGGGGGATCCTACGAGCAGTACTTC
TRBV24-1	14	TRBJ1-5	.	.	CATSDLPGDQPQHF	TGTGCCACCAGTGATTTGCCAGGGGATCAGCCCCAGCATTTT
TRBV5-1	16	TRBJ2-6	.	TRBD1	CASGDRERSGANVLTF	TGCGCCAGCGGTGACAGGGAAAGATCTGGGGCCAACGTCCTGACTTTC
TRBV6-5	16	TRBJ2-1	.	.	CASSSPRGQTYNEQFF	TGTGCCAGCAGTTCCCCCCGAGGACAAACCTACAATGAGCAGTTCTTC
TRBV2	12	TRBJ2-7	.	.	CANMVKAGEQYF	TGTGCCAACATGGTTAAGGCGGGCGAGCAGTACTTC
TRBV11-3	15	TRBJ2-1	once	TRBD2	CASSLEAGGLNEQFF	TGTGCCAGCAGCTTAGAAGCGGGGGGGCTCAATGAGCAGTTCTTC
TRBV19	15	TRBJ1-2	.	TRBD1	CAIKDRGLDNYGYTF	TGTGCCATCAAGGACAGGGGGCTCGATAACTATGGCTACACCTTC
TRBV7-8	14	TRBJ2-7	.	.	CASSLELGVYEQYF	TGTGCCAGCAGCTTAGAACTCGGTGTCTACGAGCAGTACTTC
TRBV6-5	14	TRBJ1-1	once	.	CASSRFVGGTEAFF	TGTGCCAGCAGTCGTTTTGTAGGGGGCACTGAAGCTTTCTTT
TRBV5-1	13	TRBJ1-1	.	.	CASSADGGTEAFF	TGCGCCAGCAGCGCGGACGGGGGCACTGAAGCTTTCTTT